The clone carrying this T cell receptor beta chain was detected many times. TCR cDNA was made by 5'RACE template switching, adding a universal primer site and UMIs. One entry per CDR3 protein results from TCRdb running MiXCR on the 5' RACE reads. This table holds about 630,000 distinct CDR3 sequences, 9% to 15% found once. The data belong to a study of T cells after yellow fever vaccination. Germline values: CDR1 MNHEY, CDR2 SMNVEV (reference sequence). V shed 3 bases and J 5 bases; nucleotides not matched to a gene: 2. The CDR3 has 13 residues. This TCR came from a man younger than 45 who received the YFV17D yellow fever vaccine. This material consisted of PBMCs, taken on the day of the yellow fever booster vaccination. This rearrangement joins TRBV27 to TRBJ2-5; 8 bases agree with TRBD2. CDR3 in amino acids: CASSLVAGETQYF. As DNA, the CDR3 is TGTGCCAGCAGTTTGGTAGCGGGGGAGACCCAGTACTTC.